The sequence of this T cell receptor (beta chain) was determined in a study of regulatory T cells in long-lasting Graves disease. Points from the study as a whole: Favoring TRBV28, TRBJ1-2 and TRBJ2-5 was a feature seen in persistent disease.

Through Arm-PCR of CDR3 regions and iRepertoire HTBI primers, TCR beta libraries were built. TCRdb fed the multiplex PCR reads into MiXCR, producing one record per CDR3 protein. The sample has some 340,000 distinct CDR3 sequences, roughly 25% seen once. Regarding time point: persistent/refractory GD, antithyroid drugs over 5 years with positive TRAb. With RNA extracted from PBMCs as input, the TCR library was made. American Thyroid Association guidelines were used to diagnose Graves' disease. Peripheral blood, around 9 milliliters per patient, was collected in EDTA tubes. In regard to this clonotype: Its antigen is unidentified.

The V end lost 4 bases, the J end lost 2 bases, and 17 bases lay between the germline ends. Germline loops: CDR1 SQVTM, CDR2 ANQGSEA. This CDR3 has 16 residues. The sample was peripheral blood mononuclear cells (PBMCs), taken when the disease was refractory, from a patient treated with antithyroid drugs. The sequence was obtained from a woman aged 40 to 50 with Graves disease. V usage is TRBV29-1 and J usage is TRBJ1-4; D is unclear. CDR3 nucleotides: TGCAGCGTTGGCTTGGTGGGAGTAGGGACTAATGAAAAACTGTTTTTT. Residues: CSVGLVGVGTNEKLFF.